This T cell receptor beta chain was observed in a study of T cell changes during pregnancy in multiple sclerosis. Data came from immunoSEQ multiplex PCR; TCRdb stores just in-frame clones and leaves some out. The table shows about 46,000 clones, with almost 95% occurring only once. V was clipped by 2 bases and J by 5 bases, with 9 bases between them. Germline V gives CDR1 SGHTA, CDR2 FQGTGA. The CDR3 runs 14 residues. This clone was detected only once. This sequence originates from a female donor with multiple sclerosis, enrolled in a pregnancy study. The chain uses TRBV7-3 and TRBJ2-2; no clear D. The specimen comprised peripheral blood, sampled in the third trimester of pregnancy. The CDR3 bases are TGTGCCAGCAGCTTATTAGCCCAGACCGGGGAGCTGTTTTTT. Its translation: CASSLLAQTGELFF.